This paragraph covers one T cell receptor beta chain sequence. Authors' data handling: Reference gene primers were amplified, and this amplification served to estimate nucleated cell counts. Clones were sequenced by immunoSEQ multiplex PCR, and TCRdb holds only the in-frame ones, with some missing. V and J calls and clone size are given by that table; D and trimming were obtained from the DNA. The table has 180,000 or so clones, around 82% seen once; the top ten hold under 3%. The CDR3 covers 14 residues. The V gene end was trimmed by 6 bases and the J gene end by 0 bases; junction bases not matched to a gene: 4. Germline CDR1 is SNHLY and CDR2 is FYNNEI. This entry comes from a study of blood T cell repertoires in COVID-19. About the study: PBMCs, B-cell-depleted T cells, or T cells were the source of the cDNA or gDNA that made up the material.

Material for sequencing was peripheral blood. The chain joins TRBV2 to TRBJ1-1; 7 nucleotides match TRBD1. The TCR comes from a human donor with acute or convalescent COVID-19. The donor label of this sample is uncertain. CDR3 nucleotides: TGTGCCAGCAGCCCAGGGGGATTGAACACTGAAGCTTTCTTT. Protein sequence: CASSPGGLNTEAFF.